This T cell receptor beta chain was identified in a study of blood T cell repertoires in COVID-19. The wider study: The study drew acute and convalescent COVID-19 samples from the United States, Italy and Spain. In each case, the material was cDNA or gDNA derived from T cells, B-cell-depleted T cells, or PBMCs.

This clone was found once. Germline V gene lookup returns CDR1 GTSNPN and CDR2 SVGIG (reference sequence). V lost 3 bases to trimming and J lost 1 base; unmatched junction nucleotides: 6. The CDR3 is 15 amino acids. Original processing methods: From reference gene primer amplification, estimates of nucleated cell counts were derived. Clones were read by immunoSEQ multiplex PCR, and TCRdb kept only the in-frame ones, dropping some. V, J and clone size derive from that table, while D and trimming were established from the DNA sequence. The table shows approximately 250,000 clones, with around 80% occurring only once.

The V call is TRBV30, the J call TRBJ1-2; 9 bases are a match to TRBD1. This TCR derives from a man aged 35-49 years who had recovered from COVID-19. Sequencing was performed on peripheral blood. CDR3 nucleotide sequence: TGTGCCTGGAGCACAGGGGGCGCGAGTAACTATGGCTACACCTTC. It specifies CAWSTGGASNYGYTF.